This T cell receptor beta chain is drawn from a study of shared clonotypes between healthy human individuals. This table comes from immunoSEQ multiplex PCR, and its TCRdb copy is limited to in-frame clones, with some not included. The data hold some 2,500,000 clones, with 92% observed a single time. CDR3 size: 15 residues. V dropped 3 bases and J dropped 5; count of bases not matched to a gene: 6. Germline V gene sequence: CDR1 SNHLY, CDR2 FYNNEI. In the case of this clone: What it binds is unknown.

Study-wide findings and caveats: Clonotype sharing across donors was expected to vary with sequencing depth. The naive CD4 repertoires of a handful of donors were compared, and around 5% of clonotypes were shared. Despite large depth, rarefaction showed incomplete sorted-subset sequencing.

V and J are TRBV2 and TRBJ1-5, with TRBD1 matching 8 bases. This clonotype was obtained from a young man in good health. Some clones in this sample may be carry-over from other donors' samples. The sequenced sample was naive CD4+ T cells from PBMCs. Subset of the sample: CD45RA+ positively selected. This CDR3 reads CASSEDTGGDQPQHF. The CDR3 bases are TGTGCCAGCAGTGAGGATACAGGGGGGGATCAGCCCCAGCATTTT.